This TCR beta chain was captured by sequencing in a study of blood T cell repertoires in COVID-19. Study at large: The United States, Italy and Spain supplied acute and convalescent COVID-19 samples. T cells, B-cell-depleted T cells, or PBMCs provided the cDNA or gDNA that served as material.

CDR3 length: 16 amino acids. Germline CDR1 is SGHTA and CDR2 is FQGTGA. Trimming pared 5 bases from V and 4 bases from J, leaving 17 bases between. Study processing details: Amplifying reference gene primers gave estimates of nucleated cell counts. Clones were read by immunoSEQ multiplex PCR, and TCRdb kept only the in-frame ones, dropping some. V and J calls and clone size are given by that table; D and trimming were obtained from the DNA. The sample lists more than 120,000 clones, roughly 86% occurring once. The gene calls are TRBV7-3 and TRBJ2-2; D is possibly TRBD2 (6 bases). Sequencing was done on a sample of peripheral blood. This receptor was identified in a woman aged 45-59 years with acute or convalescent COVID-19. Here the CDR3 reads CASSKRLVAATGELFF. As DNA, the CDR3 is TGTGCCAGCAGCAAACGGTTGGTAGCGGCCACCGGGGAGCTGTTTTTT.